The 7 T cell receptor beta chains below all came from one sample that was sequenced in a study of cytomegalovirus exposure and HLA in healthy donors. The PCR employed 60 Vbeta primers together with 13 Jbeta primers. Generated by immunoSEQ multiplex PCR, the TCRdb table keeps only in-frame clones and is missing some. This sample carries 55,000 to 65,000 clones, 83% of them seen once, and the ten largest clones take about 1.6%. The specimen sequenced was PBMCs. These receptors were obtained from a human donor in good health.

This sequence joins TRBV4-1 and TRBJ2-5; 8 bases align to TRBD1. V lost 0 bases and J lost 1; bases outside the gene matches: 4. Germline values: CDR1 MGHRA, CDR2 YSYEKL. There are 16 residues in the CDR3. CDR3 bases: TGCGCCAGCAGCCAAGATCGGGGGACAGGCCAAGAGACCCAGTACTTC. This translates into CASSQDRGTGQETQYF.

The chain couples TRBV7-6 to TRBJ2-7, with no clear D. The CDR3 is made up of 13 amino acids. The V gene's germline CDR1 is SGHVS and CDR2 FNYEAQ. V was trimmed by 3 bases and J by 6 bases, leaving 12 bases between them. CDR3 DNA sequence: TGTGCCAGCAGCTTCCTCCGACTGGGCGAGCAGTACTTC. Encoded protein: CASSFLRLGEQYF.

The CDR3 reads CATGSGWAGGNQPQHF. DNA of the CDR3: TGTGCCACTGGGAGTGGGTGGGCAGGGGGCAATCAGCCCCAGCATTTT. This chain joins TRBV19 and TRBJ1-5, with D possibly TRBD1 on 6 matching bases. This CDR3 has 16 residues. The V gene's germline CDR1 is LNHDA and CDR2 SQIVND (reference sequence). Trimming removed 10 bases from V and 2 bases from J, with 21 bases in between.

V gene TRBV5-1 combines with J gene TRBJ2-5, with 8 nucleotides matching TRBD2. This CDR3 comprises 18 residues. After removal of 4 bases from V and 2 bases from J, the junction contained 16 bases not matched to a gene. The germline gives CDR1 SGHRS, CDR2 YFSETQ. CDR3 in amino acids: CASSPAVRSTSGQETQYF. The CDR3 DNA reads TGCGCCAGCAGCCCCGCCGTTCGGTCCACTAGCGGACAAGAGACCCAGTACTTC.

The V and J genes are TRBV27 and TRBJ2-2; 8 bases line up with TRBD2. The germline gives CDR1 MNHEY, CDR2 SMNVEV (reference sequence). Trimming took 7 bases from V and 3 from J; bases not matched to a gene: 4. The CDR3 covers 14 residues. The DNA of the CDR3 is TGTGCCAGCATGGGGACTAGTTACACCGGGGAGCTGTTTTTT. Translated, it gives CASMGTSYTGELFF.

In its sample, this clone was seen once. This chain uses TRBV6-6 with TRBJ2-1; 10 nucleotides match TRBD2. The CDR3 contains 16 residues. The V gene's germline CDR1 is MNHNY and CDR2 SVGAGI (reference sequence). After removal of 5 bases from V and 3 bases from J, the junction contained 7 bases not matched to a gene. As DNA, the CDR3 is TGTGCCAGCAGTCAAAAACGGACTAGCGGCTACAATGAGCAGTTCTTC. Translating gives CASSQKRTSGYNEQFF.

This sequence joins TRBV5-4 and TRBJ2-7, with 8 bases lining up with TRBD1. V dropped 0 bases and J dropped 9; count of bases not matched to a gene: 8. From germline, CDR1 is SGHNT and CDR2 YYREEE (reference sequence). The CDR3 consists of 14 residues. The CDR3 protein is CASSLAAGGDRQYF. CDR3 nucleotides: TGTGCCAGCAGCTTGGCGGCAGGGGGCGATAGGCAGTACTTC.